This entry features one T cell receptor beta chain sequence. RNA amounts of roughly 0.5 to 1 ug underwent reverse transcription with random hexamers. TCRdb recomputed calls from the immunoSEQ multiplex PCR reads with MiXCR, one row per CDR3 protein. This sample carries about 110,000 distinct CDR3 sequences, approximately 93% of them seen once, and the ten largest clones take 0.41%. Trimming left V 0 bases short and J 4 bases short, with 10 bases between. This CDR3 contains 15 residues. CDR1 and CDR2 from the germline V gene are SGDLS and YYNGEE. These data come from a study of CD8 T cells in Susac syndrome. Study overall: Patients with Susac syndrome had blood drawn and were at that point therapy-naive, on corticosteroids, or on intravenous immunoglobulin alone.

The source material was CD8+ T cells from PBMCs. This receptor was obtained from a human donor with Susac syndrome. This chain connects TRBV9 to TRBJ2-2; D possibly corresponds to TRBD1 (6 bases). The DNA for the CDR3 is TGTGCCAGCAGCGTAGCAGGGGCGAGCACCGGGGAGCTGTTTTTT. Protein sequence: CASSVAGASTGELFF.